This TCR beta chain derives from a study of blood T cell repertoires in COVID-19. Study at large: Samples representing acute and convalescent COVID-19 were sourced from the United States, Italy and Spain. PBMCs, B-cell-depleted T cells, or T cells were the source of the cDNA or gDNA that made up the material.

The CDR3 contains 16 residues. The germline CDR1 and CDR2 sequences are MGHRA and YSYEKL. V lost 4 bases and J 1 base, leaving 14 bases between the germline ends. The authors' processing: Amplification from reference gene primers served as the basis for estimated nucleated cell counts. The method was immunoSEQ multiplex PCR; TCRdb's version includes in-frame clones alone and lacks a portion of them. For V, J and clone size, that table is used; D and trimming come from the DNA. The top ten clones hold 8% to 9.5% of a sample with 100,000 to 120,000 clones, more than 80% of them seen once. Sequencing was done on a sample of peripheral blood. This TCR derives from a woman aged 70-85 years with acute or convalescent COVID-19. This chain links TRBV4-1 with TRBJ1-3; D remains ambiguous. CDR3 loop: CASSLRSTQSGNTIYF. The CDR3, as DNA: TGCGCCAGCAGCCTCCGGAGTACTCAATCTGGAAACACCATATATTTT.